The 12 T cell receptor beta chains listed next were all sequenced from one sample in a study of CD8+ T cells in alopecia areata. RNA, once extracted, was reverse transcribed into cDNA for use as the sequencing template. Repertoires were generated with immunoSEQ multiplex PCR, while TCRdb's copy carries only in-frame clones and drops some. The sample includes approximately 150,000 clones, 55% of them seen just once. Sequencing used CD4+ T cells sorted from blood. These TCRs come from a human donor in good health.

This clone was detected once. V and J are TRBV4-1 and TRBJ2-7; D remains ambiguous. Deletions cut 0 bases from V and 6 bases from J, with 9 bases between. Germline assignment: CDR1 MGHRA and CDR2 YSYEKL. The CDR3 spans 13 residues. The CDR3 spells CASSQDPRREQYF. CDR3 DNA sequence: TGCGCCAGCAGCCAAGATCCCCGGCGCGAGCAGTACTTC.

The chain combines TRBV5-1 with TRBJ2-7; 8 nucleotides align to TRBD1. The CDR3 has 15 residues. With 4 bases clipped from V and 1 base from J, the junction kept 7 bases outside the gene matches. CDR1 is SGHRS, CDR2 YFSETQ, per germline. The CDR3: CASSSPGQGSYEQYF. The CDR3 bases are TGCGCCAGCAGCAGCCCCGGACAGGGTTCCTACGAGCAGTACTTC.

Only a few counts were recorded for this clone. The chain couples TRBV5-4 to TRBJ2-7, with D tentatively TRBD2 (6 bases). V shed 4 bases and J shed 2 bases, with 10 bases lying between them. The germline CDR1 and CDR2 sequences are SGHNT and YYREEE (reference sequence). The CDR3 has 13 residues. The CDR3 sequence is CASSKTSTYEQYF. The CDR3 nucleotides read TGTGCCAGCAGCAAGACTAGTACCTACGAGCAGTACTTC.

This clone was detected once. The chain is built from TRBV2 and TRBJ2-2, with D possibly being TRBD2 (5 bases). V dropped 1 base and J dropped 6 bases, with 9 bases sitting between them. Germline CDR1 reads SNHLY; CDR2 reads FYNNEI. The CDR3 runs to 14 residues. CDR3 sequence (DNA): TGTGCCAGCAGTGAAGTAAGGGAGCCCGGGGAGCTGTTTTTT. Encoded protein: CASSEVREPGELFF.

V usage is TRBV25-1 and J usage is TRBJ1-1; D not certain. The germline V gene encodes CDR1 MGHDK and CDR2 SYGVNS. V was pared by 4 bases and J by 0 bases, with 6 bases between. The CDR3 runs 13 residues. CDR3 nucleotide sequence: TGTGCCAGCAGTGTAAGCCTGAACACTGAAGCTTTCTTT. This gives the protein CASSVSLNTEAFF.

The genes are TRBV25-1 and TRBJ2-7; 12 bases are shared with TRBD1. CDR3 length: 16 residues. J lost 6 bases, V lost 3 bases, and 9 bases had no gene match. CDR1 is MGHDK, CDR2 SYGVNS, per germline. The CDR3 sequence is CASSDPSWGQGAEQYF. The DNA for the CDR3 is TGTGCCAGCAGTGATCCCTCCTGGGGACAGGGGGCCGAGCAGTACTTC.

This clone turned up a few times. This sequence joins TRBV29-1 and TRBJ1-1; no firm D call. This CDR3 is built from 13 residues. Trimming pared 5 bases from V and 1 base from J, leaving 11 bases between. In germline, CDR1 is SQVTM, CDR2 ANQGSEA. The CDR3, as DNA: TGCAGCGTTAAAGTCGACTCGAACACTGAAGCTTTCTTT. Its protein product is CSVKVDSNTEAFF.

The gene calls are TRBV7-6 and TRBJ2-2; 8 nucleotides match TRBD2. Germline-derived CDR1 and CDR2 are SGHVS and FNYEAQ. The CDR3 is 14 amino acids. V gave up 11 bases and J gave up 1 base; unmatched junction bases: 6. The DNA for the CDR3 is TGTGCCGGCACACTAGCGGTGAACACCGGGGAGCTGTTTTTT. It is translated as CAGTLAVNTGELFF. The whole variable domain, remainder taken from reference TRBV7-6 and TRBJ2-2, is GAGVSQSPRYKVTKRGQDVALRCDPISGHVSLYWYRQALGQGPEFLTYFNYEAQQDKSGLPNDRFSAERPEGSISTLTIQRTEQRDSAMYRCAGTLAVNTGELFFGEGSRLTVL.

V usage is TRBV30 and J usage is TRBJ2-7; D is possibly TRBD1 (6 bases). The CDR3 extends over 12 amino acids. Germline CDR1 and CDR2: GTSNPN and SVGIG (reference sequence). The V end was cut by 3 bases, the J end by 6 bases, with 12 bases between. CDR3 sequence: CAWSRTGREQYF. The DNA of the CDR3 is TGTGCCTGGAGCCGAACAGGGCGCGAGCAGTACTTC.

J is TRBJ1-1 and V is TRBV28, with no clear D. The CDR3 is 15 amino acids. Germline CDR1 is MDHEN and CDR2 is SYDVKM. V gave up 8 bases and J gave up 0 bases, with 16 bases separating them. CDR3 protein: CASATPAGLNTEAFF. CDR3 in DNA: TGTGCCAGCGCCACCCCGGCAGGCCTGAACACTGAAGCTTTCTTT.

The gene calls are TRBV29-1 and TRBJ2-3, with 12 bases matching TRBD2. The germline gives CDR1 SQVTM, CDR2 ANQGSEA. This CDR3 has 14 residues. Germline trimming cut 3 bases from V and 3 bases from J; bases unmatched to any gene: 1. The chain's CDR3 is CSVDLAGGTDTQYF. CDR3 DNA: TGCAGCGTTGATCTAGCGGGAGGGACAGATACGCAGTATTTT.

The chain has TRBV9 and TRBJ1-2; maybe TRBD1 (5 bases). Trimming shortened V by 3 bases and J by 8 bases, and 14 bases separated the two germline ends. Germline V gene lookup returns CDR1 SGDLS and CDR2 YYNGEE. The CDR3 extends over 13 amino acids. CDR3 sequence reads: CASSAVSRGGYTF. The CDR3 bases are TGTGCCAGCAGCGCGGTCTCACGGGGGGGCTACACCTTC.